Below, 8 T cell receptor beta chains from the same sample are listed, as sequenced in a study of regulatory T cells in long-lasting Graves disease. Time point given: newly diagnosed GD, antithyroid drugs for less than 3 months. PBMC-derived RNA was used for the TCR library. HTBI primers from iRepertoire and Arm-PCR of CDR3 regions yielded the TCR beta libraries. TCRdb ran MiXCR on the multiplex PCR reads and lists one entry per CDR3 protein. Of around 420,000 distinct CDR3 sequences listed, about 14% were seen once; the top ten hold 22%. The sequenced sample was peripheral blood mononuclear cells (PBMCs), obtained at new diagnosis, from a patient treated with antithyroid drugs. These receptor sequences come from a female donor with Graves disease.

This clonotype was counted ten times or more. The chain carries TRBV20-1 and TRBJ2-1, with D possibly matching TRBD1 (5 bases). This CDR3 is 9 amino acids long. Per the germline V gene, CDR1 is DFQATT and CDR2 is SNEGSKA (reference sequence). The germline V and J ends were trimmed by 5 bases and 15 bases, with 11 bases remaining between them. CDR3 protein: CSAGAPGFF. The CDR3 nucleotides read TGCAGTGCTGGGGCTCCCGGGTTCTTC.

This clonotype was detected many times. The rearrangement joins TRBV7-3 to TRBJ2-2; D gene ambiguous. Germline CDR1 and CDR2: SGHTA and FQGTGA. CDR3 size: 16 residues. The germline V and J ends were trimmed by 4 bases and 0 bases, with 12 bases remaining between them. CDR3 sequence reads: CASSSDGGANTGELFF. DNA of the CDR3: TGTGCCAGCAGCTCCGACGGTGGCGCGAACACCGGGGAGCTGTTTTTT.

This clonotype was observed many times. The chain links TRBV28 to TRBJ2-1, with a possible D match to TRBD1 (6 bases). The germline gives CDR1 MDHEN, CDR2 SYDVKM. The CDR3 sequence is 16 residues long. The germline V and J ends were trimmed by 5 bases and 5 bases, with 19 bases remaining between them. CDR3 nucleotide sequence: TGTGCCAGCAGTCCCCAGTGGGGGCCCCACCACAATGAGCAGTTCTTC. Its translation is CASSPQWGPHHNEQFF.

The chain carries TRBV4-1 and TRBJ2-5; the match to TRBD2 covers 8 bases. The J call could be wrong; TRBJ2-1 is a better fit for the DNA end. This CDR3 is built from 19 residues. Germline CDR1 MGHRA, CDR2 YSYEKL. The CDR3 protein is CASSQVAGLALPFVNEQFF. CDR3 DNA: TGCGCCAGCAGCCAAGTAGCAGGACTAGCTTTACCCTTTGTTAATGAGCAGTTCTTC.

At least ten counts were recorded for this clonotype. This chain connects TRBV12-3 or TRBV12-4 to TRBJ2-2; 12 nucleotides line up with TRBD1. Unmatched junction bases numbered 9, after V lost 6 bases and J lost 7 bases. CDR3 length: 16 residues. The CDR3 protein is CASRAPGTGGFGELFF. The CDR3 bases are TGTGCCAGCAGAGCCCCCGGGACAGGGGGCTTCGGGGAGCTGTTTTTT.

The chain has TRBV7-2 and TRBJ2-3; D gene uncertain. V was cut by 5 bases and J by 3 bases, with 12 bases left in between. Germline V gene lookup returns CDR1 SGHTA and CDR2 FQGNSA. CDR3 length: 14 residues. CDR3 sequence: CASSQDATTDTQYF. CDR3 coding DNA: TGTGCCAGCAGCCAAGATGCCACGACAGATACGCAGTATTTT.

This clonotype was detected many times. V is TRBV12-3 or TRBV12-4 and J is TRBJ1-1, with a possible D match to TRBD1 (6 bases). The V end lost 7 bases, the J end lost 1 base, and 13 bases lay between the germline ends. This CDR3 contains 14 residues. CDR3 nucleotides: TGTGCCAGCATCCAGGGACATTCGAACACTGAAGCTTTCTTT. Protein product: CASIQGHSNTEAFF.

This clonotype was picked up many times. The chain combines TRBV7-6 with TRBJ2-7; 14 bases are a match to TRBD2. The ends lost 4 bases at V and 3 bases at J; junction bases unmatched: 2. This CDR3 spans 15 amino acids. Germline CDR1 is SGHVS and CDR2 is FNYEAQ. CDR3 coding DNA: TGTGCCAGCAGCTCAGGGACTAGCGGGAGCTACGAGCAGTACTTC. Translated, it gives CASSSGTSGSYEQYF.